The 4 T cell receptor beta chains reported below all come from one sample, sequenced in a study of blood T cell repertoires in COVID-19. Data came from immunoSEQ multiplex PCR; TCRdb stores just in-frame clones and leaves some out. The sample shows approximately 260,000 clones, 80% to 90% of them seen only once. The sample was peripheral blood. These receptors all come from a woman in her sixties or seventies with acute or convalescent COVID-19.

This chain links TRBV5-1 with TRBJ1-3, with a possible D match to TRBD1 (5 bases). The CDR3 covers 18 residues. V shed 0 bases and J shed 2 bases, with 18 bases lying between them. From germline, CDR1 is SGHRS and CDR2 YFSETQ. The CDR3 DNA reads TGCGCCAGCAGCTTGGTTCATAGGGGACTCTCGCCTGGAAACACCATATATTTT. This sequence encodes CASSLVHRGLSPGNTIYF.

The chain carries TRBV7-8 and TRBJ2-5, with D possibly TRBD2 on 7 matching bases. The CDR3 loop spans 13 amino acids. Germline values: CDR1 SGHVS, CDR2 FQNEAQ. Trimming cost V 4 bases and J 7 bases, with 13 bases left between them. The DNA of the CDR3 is TGTGCCAGCAGCTGGGATAGGGGGGGGACCCAGTACTTC. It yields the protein CASSWDRGGTQYF.

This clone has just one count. CDR3 in amino acids: CASSAQGGSYEQYF. For the CDR3, the DNA is TGCGCCAGCAGCGCGCAGGGGGGATCCTACGAGCAGTACTTC. This chain joins TRBV5-1 and TRBJ2-7, with D possibly TRBD1 on 7 matching bases. V dropped 4 bases and J dropped 1 base, with 12 bases sitting between them. The CDR3 is made up of 14 amino acids. Germline V lookup: CDR1 SGHRS, CDR2 YFSETQ.

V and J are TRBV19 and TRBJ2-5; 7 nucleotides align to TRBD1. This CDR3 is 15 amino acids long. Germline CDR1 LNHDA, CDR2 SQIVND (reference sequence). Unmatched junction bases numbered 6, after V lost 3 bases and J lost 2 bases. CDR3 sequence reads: CASSIRETGQETQYF. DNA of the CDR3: TGTGCCAGTAGTATTAGGGAGACAGGGCAAGAGACCCAGTACTTC.